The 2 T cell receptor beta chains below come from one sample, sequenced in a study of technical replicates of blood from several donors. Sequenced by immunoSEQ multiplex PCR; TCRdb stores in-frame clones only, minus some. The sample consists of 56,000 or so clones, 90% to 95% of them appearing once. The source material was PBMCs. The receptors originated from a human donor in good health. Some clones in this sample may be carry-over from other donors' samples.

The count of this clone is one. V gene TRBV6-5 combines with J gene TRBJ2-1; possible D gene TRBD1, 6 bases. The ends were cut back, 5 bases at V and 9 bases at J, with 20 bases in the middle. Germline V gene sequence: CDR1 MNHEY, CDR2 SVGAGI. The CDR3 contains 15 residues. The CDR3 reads CASSTGTRFGREQFF. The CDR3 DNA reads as TGTGCCAGCAGTACAGGGACCCGATTCGGGCGTGAGCAGTTCTTC.

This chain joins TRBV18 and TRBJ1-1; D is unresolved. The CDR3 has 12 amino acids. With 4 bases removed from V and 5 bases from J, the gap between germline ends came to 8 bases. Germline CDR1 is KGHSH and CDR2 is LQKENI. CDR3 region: CASSRTGTEAFF. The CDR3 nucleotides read TGTGCCAGCTCACGTACCGGGACTGAAGCTTTCTTT.